One sample yielded the 10 T cell receptor beta chains listed below, sequenced in a study of T cell repertoires in cytomegalovirus infection. Using its own MiXCR run on the reads, TCRdb lists one record per CDR3 protein. This sample yields a few hundred thousand distinct CDR3 sequences, of which roughly 13% are seen a single time; around 8.1% belongs to the top ten. The sequenced sample consisted of PBMCs. The origin of the receptors is a human donor in good health (CMV status not recorded). Some clones in this sample may be carry-over from other donors' samples.

The CDR3 loop reads CSVRGAQNNEQFF. The DNA of the CDR3 is TGCAGCGTTCGGGGGGCCCAGAACAATGAGCAGTTCTTC. This sequence joins TRBV29-1 and TRBJ2-1; possibly TRBD2 for D (7 bases). This CDR3 spans 13 amino acids. Trimming took off 5 bases at V and 5 bases at J, with 13 bases between the two ends. CDR1 and CDR2 from the germline V gene are SQVTM and ANQGSEA.

For this clonotype: Possible read error: a much larger clone is one base away. The CDR3 end shows no conserved phenylalanine or tryptophan, and so a read error is likely. The chain couples TRBV10-2 to TRBJ1-2, with D possibly matching TRBD1 (6 bases). V shed 6 bases and J shed 4 bases, with 18 bases lying between them. This CDR3 comprises 15 residues. Germline values: CDR1 WSHSY, CDR2 SAAADI. CDR3 in DNA: TGCGCCAGCAGCGACTCCCTGGGGGGCGTCTATGGCTACACCTCC. Encoded protein: CASSDSLGGVYGYTS.

This clonotype was detected many times. The V call is TRBV19, the J call TRBJ1-1; D is unclear. Germline V CDR1 and CDR2: LNHDA, SQIVND (reference sequence). V was pared by 3 bases and J by 5 bases, with 13 bases between. The CDR3 has 14 amino acids. The CDR3 sequence: CASSMAKVGTEAFF. The CDR3, as DNA: TGTGCCAGTAGTATGGCCAAAGTGGGAACTGAAGCTTTCTTT.

This clonotype has more than one count but fewer than ten. The chain couples TRBV2 to TRBJ1-2; TRBD1 aligns across 8 bases. Looked up from germline, CDR1 is SNHLY and CDR2 is FYNNEI. Germline trimming cut 4 bases from V and 6 bases from J; bases unmatched to any gene: 4. The CDR3 length is 13 residues. Here the CDR3 DNA reads TGTGCCAGCAGTGGGACAGGGTATGATGGCTACACCTTC. It translates to CASSGTGYDGYTF. Looking up the rest from reference TRBV2 and TRBJ1-2 gives the full variable domain: EPEVTQTPSHQVTQMGQEVILRCVPISNHLYFYWYRQILGQKVEFLVSFYNNEISEKSEIFDDQFSVERPDGSNFTLKIRSTKLEDSAMYFCASSGTGYDGYTFGSGTRLTVV.

The V gene is TRBV6-2 or TRBV6-3, the J gene TRBJ2-5; D is possibly TRBD2 (5 bases). CDR1 and CDR2 from the germline V gene are MNHEY and SVGEGT. V dropped 2 bases and J dropped 4 bases, with 14 bases sitting between them. The length of the CDR3 is 15 residues. CDR3 DNA sequence: TGTGCCAGCAGTTACGCCCTAGGTGGAGGAGAGACCCAGTACTTC. Its protein is CASSYALGGGETQYF.

A few counts support this clonotype. V and J are TRBV29-1 and TRBJ2-3, with 9 bases that match TRBD2. The CDR3 extends over 17 amino acids. The J segment lost 3 bases and the V segment lost 6 bases, leaving 16 bases of the junction unmatched. Germline CDR1 is SQVTM and CDR2 is ANQGSEA. The CDR3 nucleotides are TGCAGCGTAGGACCCAAGCGGGGGGCCTCGGTAACAGATACGCAGTATTTT. Protein: CSVGPKRGASVTDTQYF.

This clonotype was recorded at least ten times. The chain combines TRBV6-2 or TRBV6-3 with TRBJ2-7, with D possibly called TRBD1 or TRBD2 (7 bases each). The germline gives CDR1 MNHEY, CDR2 SVGEGT. Trimming pared 6 bases from V and 3 bases from J, leaving 15 bases between. The CDR3 has 14 amino acids. The CDR3 nucleotides are TGTGCCAGCAGCTGGGGAGGGGGCGACTACGAGCAGTACTTC. It translates to CASSWGGGDYEQYF.

This clonotype has ten or more counts. The V and J genes are TRBV7-8 and TRBJ1-1; D is perhaps TRBD1 (5 bases). Germline V gene data show CDR1 as SGHVS and CDR2 as FQNEAQ. V lost 2 bases, J lost 10 bases, and 14 bases lay in between. There are 13 residues in the CDR3. CDR3 nucleotides: TGTGCCAGCAGCTTACCGGACACCTTGAGAGCTTTCTTT. The encoded protein is CASSLPDTLRAFF. The entire variable domain, with the rest obtained from reference TRBV7-8 and TRBJ1-1, is as follows: GAGVSQSPRYKVAKRGQDVALRCDPISGHVSLFWYQQALGQGPEFLTYFQNEAQLDKSGLPSDRFFAERPEGSVSTLKIQRTQQEDSAVYLCASSLPDTLRAFFGQGTRLTVV.

A few counts support this clonotype. The chain employs TRBV20-1 and TRBJ2-3; D gene ambiguous. V lost 4 bases and J 6 bases, leaving 20 bases between the germline ends. Germline V gives CDR1 DFQATT, CDR2 SNEGSKA (reference sequence). CDR3 length: 15 amino acids. The CDR3 nucleotides are TGCAGTGCTACATCCCTCGTGAGCCGTCAGGATACGCAGTATTTT. It encodes CSATSLVSRQDTQYF.

This clonotype was observed a handful of times. V is TRBV6-9 and J is TRBJ2-3; D is uncertain. Looked up from germline, CDR1 is MNHGY and CDR2 is SVAAGI. The CDR3 runs to 13 residues. Trimming removed 5 bases from V and 4 bases from J, with 10 bases in between. The CDR3 is CASSTAGPDTQYF. The CDR3 DNA is TGTGCCAGCAGTACCGCCGGTCCAGATACGCAGTATTTT.